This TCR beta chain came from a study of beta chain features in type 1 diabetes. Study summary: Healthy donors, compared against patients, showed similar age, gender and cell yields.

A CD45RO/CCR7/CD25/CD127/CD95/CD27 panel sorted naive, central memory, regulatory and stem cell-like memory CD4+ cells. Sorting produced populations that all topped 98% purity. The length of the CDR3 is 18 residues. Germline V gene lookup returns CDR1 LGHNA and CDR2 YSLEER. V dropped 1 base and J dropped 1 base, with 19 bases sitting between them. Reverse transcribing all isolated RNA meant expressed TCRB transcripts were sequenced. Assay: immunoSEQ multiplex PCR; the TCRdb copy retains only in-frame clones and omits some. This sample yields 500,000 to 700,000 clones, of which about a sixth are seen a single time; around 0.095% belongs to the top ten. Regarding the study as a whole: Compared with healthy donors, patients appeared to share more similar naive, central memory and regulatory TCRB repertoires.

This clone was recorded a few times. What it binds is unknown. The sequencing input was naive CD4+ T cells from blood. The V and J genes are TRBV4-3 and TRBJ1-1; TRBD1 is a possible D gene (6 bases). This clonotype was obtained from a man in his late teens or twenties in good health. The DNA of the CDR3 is TGCGCCAGCAGCCAAGGGCGGACAGCCAGTTATGCGAACACTGAAGCTTTCTTT. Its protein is CASSQGRTASYANTEAFF.